These 22 T cell receptor beta chains were sequenced from one sample in a study of T cells after posttransplantation cyclophosphamide. Data came from immunoSEQ multiplex PCR; TCRdb stores just in-frame clones and leaves some out. The sample contains under 8,500 clones, roughly 82% of which appear only once. A marrow graft followed busulfan-fludarabine conditioning, with cyclophosphamide on days +3 and +4. The sequenced sample was CD4+ T cells sorted from blood, obtained approximately 1,100 days after allogeneic stem cell transplant with posttransplant cyclophosphamide. Receptors originate from a female patient between 40 and 50 years old who received an allogeneic stem cell transplant from a related donor, was CMV-positive, and had no GVHD. The graft donor may be the source of some T cells.

The chain employs TRBV25-1 and TRBJ1-1; TRBD1 agrees at 7 bases. J was trimmed by 0 bases and V by 1 base; bases with no gene match: 2. This CDR3 has 15 amino acids. The germline V gene encodes CDR1 MGHDK and CDR2 SYGVNS. This CDR3 is CASSELGTVNTEAFF. In DNA, the CDR3 is TGTGCCAGCAGTGAATTGGGGACAGTGAACACTGAAGCTTTCTTT.

The chain links TRBV29-1 to TRBJ2-5; 7 bases match TRBD2. The CDR3 spans 13 residues. CDR1 and CDR2 from the germline V gene are SQVTM and ANQGSEA. V was pared by 6 bases and J by 3 bases, with 7 bases of the junction left unmatched. This CDR3 is CSVGGLFKETQYF. CDR3 bases: TGCAGCGTCGGGGGACTATTCAAAGAGACCCAGTACTTC.

V usage is TRBV7-2 and J usage is TRBJ2-1, with a tentative D call TRBD2 (6 bases). With 4 bases removed from V and 4 bases from J, the gap between germline ends came to 11 bases. Germline values: CDR1 SGHTA, CDR2 FQGNSA. The CDR3 sequence is 14 residues long. The CDR3 DNA sequence: TGTGCCAGCAGCTCCCGACTAGTGTACAATGAGCAGTTCTTC. Protein product: CASSSRLVYNEQFF.

The CDR3 sequence: CASSYSPGNNYGYTF. The CDR3 DNA reads as TGTGCCAGCAGTTACTCGCCAGGGAATAACTATGGCTACACCTTC. This chain joins TRBV6-5 and TRBJ1-2; possible D gene TRBD1, 5 bases. Germline CDR1 and CDR2: MNHEY and SVGAGI. V was cut by 0 bases and J by 1 base, with 9 bases left in between. The CDR3 sequence is 15 residues long.

This clone was seen only once. This chain links TRBV5-1 with TRBJ2-5; 7 positions match TRBD2. The V gene end was trimmed by 3 bases and the J gene end by 5 bases; junction bases not matched to a gene: 4. Germline CDR1 and CDR2: SGHRS and YFSETQ. This CDR3 spans 13 amino acids. The CDR3 DNA follows: TGCGCCAGCAGCTCCCACGGGGGGGAGACCCAGTACTTC. Its protein is CASSSHGGETQYF.

The chain is built from TRBV2 and TRBJ2-5; possible D gene TRBD1, 6 bases. The CDR3 is 15 amino acids. Germline assignment: CDR1 SNHLY and CDR2 FYNNEI. The V end was cut by 5 bases, the J end by 4 bases, with 17 bases between. CDR3 amino acids: CASSPGVLGGETQYF. CDR3 nucleotides: TGTGCCAGCAGTCCAGGGGTCCTCGGAGGAGAGACCCAGTACTTC.

The chain combines TRBV5-1 with TRBJ1-1; 7 bases match TRBD1. The V segment lost 1 base and the J segment 3 bases; nucleotides outside the gene matches: 3. Germline V gives CDR1 SGHRS, CDR2 YFSETQ. The CDR3 loop spans 14 amino acids. As DNA, the CDR3 is TGCGCCAGCAGCTTGTCTACAGGGGACACTGAAGCTTTCTTT. This translates into CASSLSTGDTEAFF.

The gene calls are TRBV27 and TRBJ1-1; D perhaps matches TRBD1 (6 bases). The length of the CDR3 is 14 residues. V was trimmed by 1 base and J by 0 bases, leaving 6 bases between them. Germline V gene lookup returns CDR1 MNHEY and CDR2 SMNVEV (reference sequence). Here the CDR3 reads CASSLWGLNTEAFF. As DNA, the CDR3 is TGTGCCAGCAGTTTATGGGGGCTGAACACTGAAGCTTTCTTT.

The rearrangement links TRBV6-5 to TRBJ2-1, with TRBD2 as a possible D gene (5 bases). Trimming left V 0 bases short and J 6 bases short, with 12 bases between. The CDR3 has 15 residues. Germline V gene data show CDR1 as MNHEY and CDR2 as SVGAGI. The CDR3 bases are TGTGCCAGCAGTTACTCCCCGGCGGGCTTCAATGAGCAGTTCTTC. The encoded protein is CASSYSPAGFNEQFF.

The chain carries TRBV5-4 and TRBJ1-2, with 8 bases identical to TRBD1. The germline CDR1 and CDR2 sequences are SGHNT and YYREEE (reference sequence). V shed 4 bases, J shed 5 bases, and the junction held 7 bases outside the gene matches. The CDR3 covers 14 residues. In DNA form, the CDR3 reads TGTGCCAGCAGCCAGAAGACAGGGGTATATGGCTACACCTTC. It encodes CASSQKTGVYGYTF.

This chain connects TRBV19 to TRBJ1-5; TRBD1 aligns across 7 bases. The germline V gene has CDR1 LNHDA and CDR2 SQIVND (reference sequence). This CDR3 has 13 residues. V shed 9 bases, J shed 3 bases, and the junction held 5 bases outside the gene matches. The CDR3 DNA reads TGTGCCAGCAAGACAGGGATCAATCAGCCCCAGCATTTT. Its translation: CASKTGINQPQHF. Full variable domain (outside the CDR3, taken from reference TRBV19 and TRBJ1-5): DGGITQSPKYLFRKEGQNVTLSCEQNLNHDAMYWYRQDPGQGLRLIYYSQIVNDFQKGDIAEGYSVSREKKESFPLTVTSAQKNPTAFYLCASKTGINQPQHFGDGTRLSIL.

As regards this clone: The junction shows a germline mismatch at one end, possibly a read error. V and J are TRBV11-2 and TRBJ1-2; D perhaps matches TRBD1 (6 bases). The germline CDR1 and CDR2 sequences are SGHAT and FQNNGV. The CDR3 covers 13 residues. The CDR3 DNA reads TGTGCCGGCAGCTTAGATCAACAGGGCGGCTACACCTTC. Translation gives CAGSLDQQGGYTF.

The V and J genes are TRBV6-5 and TRBJ1-4; 8 nucleotides align to TRBD1. This CDR3 region has 14 residues. The germline gives CDR1 MNHEY, CDR2 SVGAGI. The junction had 2 bases not matched to a gene; V was cut back by 8 bases and J by 0 bases. The CDR3 DNA is TGTGCCAGCGGGACAGGAGCAACTAATGAAAAACTGTTTTTT. Protein sequence: CASGTGATNEKLFF.

The chain joins TRBV4-2 to TRBJ1-1, with D uncertain. In germline, CDR1 is LGHNA, CDR2 YNFKEQ. This CDR3 region has 15 residues. V was shortened by 1 base and J by 4 bases, with 13 bases between the two germline ends. CDR3 loop: CASSQADREGTEAFF. The CDR3 DNA reads TGTGCCAGCAGCCAAGCAGACCGGGAAGGCACTGAAGCTTTCTTT.

The chain couples TRBV5-1 to TRBJ1-1; D call uncertain. Germline CDR1 SGHRS, CDR2 YFSETQ. The CDR3 consists of 15 residues. Trimming removed 2 bases from V and 8 bases from J, with 19 bases in between. The CDR3 nucleotides read TGCGCCAGCAGCTTAGGACTACCCTCGATTATAGAAGCTTTCTTT. Residues: CASSLGLPSIIEAFF.

J is TRBJ2-2 and V is TRBV5-1; a weak D match, TRBD1 (6 bases). The CDR3 length is 16 residues. Germline CDR1 reads SGHRS; CDR2 reads YFSETQ. With 0 bases removed from V and 1 base from J, the gap between germline ends came to 10 bases. CDR3 amino acids: CASSLAGTLNTGELFF. The CDR3 DNA reads TGCGCCAGCAGCTTGGCCGGGACATTGAACACCGGGGAGCTGTTTTTT.

Notes on this clone: This sample includes further DNA sequences coding for the same CDR3. The chain couples TRBV2 to TRBJ1-6, with D possibly matching TRBD1 (5 bases). The germline V gene encodes CDR1 SNHLY and CDR2 FYNNEI. Deletions cut 7 bases from V and 7 bases from J, with 11 bases between. The CDR3 length is 13 residues. CDR3: CASKEGVNSPLHF. CDR3 bases: TGTGCCAGCAAGGAAGGGGTAAATTCACCCCTCCACTTT.

This clone came up a few times. This chain connects TRBV15 to TRBJ1-2; D gene uncertain. Germline assignment: CDR1 LNHNV and CDR2 YYDKDF (reference sequence). Deletions cut 0 bases from V and 7 bases from J, with 9 bases between. The CDR3 covers 13 residues. CDR3 DNA: TGTGCCACCAGCAGAGATCGTCTAAGTGGCTACACCTTC. Its translation: CATSRDRLSGYTF.

The genes are TRBV29-1 and TRBJ1-1; tentatively, D is TRBD1 (5 bases). The CDR3 length is 13 residues. Trimming took off 4 bases at V and 1 base at J, with 10 bases between the two ends. CDR1 and CDR2 from the germline V gene are SQVTM and ANQGSEA. The CDR3 loop reads CSVGGRANTEAFF. The CDR3 DNA reads as TGCAGCGTTGGGGGCAGGGCGAACACTGAAGCTTTCTTT.

The chain uses TRBV11-2 and TRBJ1-5, with 8 bases matching TRBD1. The CDR3 has 14 residues. Trimming removed 5 bases from V and 4 bases from J; junction bases left unmatched: 4. Germline values: CDR1 SGHAT, CDR2 FQNNGV. CDR3 nucleotide sequence: TGTGCCAGCAGCCAAACAGGGGGGAATCAGCCCCAGCATTTT. Its protein is CASSQTGGNQPQHF.

The chain carries TRBV9 and TRBJ2-1, with TRBD2 identical over 7 bases. CDR1 and CDR2 (germline): SGDLS, YYNGEE. V gave up 0 bases and J gave up 2 bases; unmatched junction bases: 5. The CDR3 runs 16 residues. The DNA of the CDR3 is TGTGCCAGCAGCGTAGGAGCGGGGATAACCTACAATGAGCAGTTCTTC. Translation: CASSVGAGITYNEQFF. The full variable domain, with the rest looked up from reference TRBV9 and TRBJ2-1, is DSGVTQTPKHLITATGQRVTLRCSPRSGDLSVYWYQQSLDQGLQFLIQYYNGEERAKGNILERFSAQQFPDLHSELNLSSLELGDSALYFCASSVGAGITYNEQFFGPGTRLTVL.

DNA of the CDR3: TGTGCCAGCAGCGGGGCAGGGTTTAATAGGGCCACCGGGGAGCTGTTTTTT. Translating it yields CASSGAGFNRATGELFF. The J gene is TRBJ2-2, the V gene TRBV5-6; D may be TRBD1 (5 bases). This CDR3 comprises 17 residues. Germline CDR1 is SGHDT and CDR2 is YYEEEE. V lost 4 bases, J lost 4 bases, and 20 bases lay in between.